This T cell receptor beta chain was sequenced during a study of blood T cell repertoires in COVID-19. Study-level information: From the United States, Italy and Spain came samples of acute and convalescent COVID-19. In each case, the material was cDNA or gDNA derived from T cells, B-cell-depleted T cells, or PBMCs.

The study drew participants aged about 18 to 95 years from about two dozen US areas. In assigning cohorts, the study relied on participant-reported clinical history. The method was immunoSEQ multiplex PCR; TCRdb's version includes in-frame clones alone and lacks a portion of them. The sample holds about 270,000 clones, approximately 90% seen once. CDR1 is LNHDA, CDR2 SQIVND, per germline (reference sequence). Trimming stripped 2 bases from V and 8 bases from J, with 19 bases between. This CDR3 is 16 amino acids long. The V and J genes are TRBV19 and TRBJ2-4; possible D gene TRBD2, 5 bases. Sequenced sample: PBMCs or T cells enriched from blood (not recorded which). This clonotype was obtained from a woman aged 30 to 39 with acute COVID-19. The CDR3 region is CASSILGGGLGDIQYF. The CDR3 DNA reads TGTGCCAGTAGTATATTGGGCGGCGGACTTGGGGACATTCAGTACTTC. Using reference TRBV19 and TRBJ2-4 for the parts outside the CDR3, the full variable domain is DGGITQSPKYLFRKEGQNVTLSCEQNLNHDAMYWYRQDPGQGLRLIYYSQIVNDFQKGDIAEGYSVSREKKESFPLTVTSAQKNPTAFYLCASSILGGGLGDIQYFGAGTRLSVL.